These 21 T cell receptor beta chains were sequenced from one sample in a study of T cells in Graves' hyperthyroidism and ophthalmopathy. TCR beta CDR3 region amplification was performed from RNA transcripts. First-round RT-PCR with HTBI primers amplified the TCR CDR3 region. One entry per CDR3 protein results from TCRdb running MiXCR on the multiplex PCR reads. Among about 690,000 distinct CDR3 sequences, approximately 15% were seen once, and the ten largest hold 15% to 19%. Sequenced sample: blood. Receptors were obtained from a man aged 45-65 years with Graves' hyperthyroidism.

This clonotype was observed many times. CDR3 in DNA: TGTGCCAGCTCACCAGTTAGGGAATCGAACACTGAAGCTTTCTTT. Encoded protein: CASSPVRESNTEAFF. This chain connects TRBV18 to TRBJ1-1; D unresolved. This CDR3 spans 15 amino acids. Trimming cost V 2 bases and J 1 base, with 11 bases left between them. Germline lookup yields CDR1 KGHSH and CDR2 LQKENI.

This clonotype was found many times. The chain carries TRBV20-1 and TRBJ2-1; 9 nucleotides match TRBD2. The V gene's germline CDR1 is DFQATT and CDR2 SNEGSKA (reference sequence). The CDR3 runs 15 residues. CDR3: CRATRTSASYNEQFF. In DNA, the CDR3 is TGCAGGGCCACCAGGACTAGCGCCTCCTACAATGAGCAGTTCTTC.

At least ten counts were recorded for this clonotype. The CDR3 DNA reads as TGCAGTGCTAGAGATGTCCTAAGGGACATATTAGATCAGCCCCAGCATTTT. This sequence encodes CSARDVLRDILDQPQHF. V is TRBV20-1 and J is TRBJ1-5; possibly TRBD1 for D (6 bases). Trimming cost V 0 bases and J 5 bases, with 20 bases left between them. Germline lookup yields CDR1 DFQATT and CDR2 SNEGSKA (reference sequence). The CDR3 extends over 17 amino acids.

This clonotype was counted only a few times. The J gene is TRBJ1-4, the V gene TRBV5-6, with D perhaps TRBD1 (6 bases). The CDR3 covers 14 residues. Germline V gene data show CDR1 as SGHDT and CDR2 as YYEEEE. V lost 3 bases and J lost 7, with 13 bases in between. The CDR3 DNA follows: TGTGCCAGCAGCTCCCAGGGGATAGTTGAAAAACTGTTTTTT. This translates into CASSSQGIVEKLFF.

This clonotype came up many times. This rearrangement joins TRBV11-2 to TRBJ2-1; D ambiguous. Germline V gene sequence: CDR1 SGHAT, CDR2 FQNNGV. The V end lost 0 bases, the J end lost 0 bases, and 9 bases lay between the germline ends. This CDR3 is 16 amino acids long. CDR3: CASSLDPGNSYNEQFF. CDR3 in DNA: TGTGCCAGCAGCTTAGACCCGGGTAACTCCTACAATGAGCAGTTCTTC. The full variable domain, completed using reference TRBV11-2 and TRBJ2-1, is EAGVAQSPRYKIIEKRQSVAFWCNPISGHATLYWYQQILGQGPKLLIQFQNNGVVDDSQLPKDRFSAERLKGVDSTLKIQPAKLEDSAVYLCASSLDPGNSYNEQFFGPGTRLTVL.

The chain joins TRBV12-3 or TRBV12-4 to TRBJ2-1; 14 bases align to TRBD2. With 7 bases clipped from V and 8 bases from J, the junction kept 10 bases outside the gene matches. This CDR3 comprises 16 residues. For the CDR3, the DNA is TGTGCCAGCACCTCGGGACTAGCGGGAGTTGGTGATGAGCAGTTCTTC. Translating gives CASTSGLAGVGDEQFF.

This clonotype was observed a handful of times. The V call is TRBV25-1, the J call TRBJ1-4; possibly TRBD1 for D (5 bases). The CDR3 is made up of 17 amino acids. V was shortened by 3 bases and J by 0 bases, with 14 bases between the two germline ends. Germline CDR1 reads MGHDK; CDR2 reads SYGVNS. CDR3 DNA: TGTGCCAGCAGTGACCATCCGGGGGAAGCAACTAATGAAAAACTGTTTTTT. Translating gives CASSDHPGEATNEKLFF. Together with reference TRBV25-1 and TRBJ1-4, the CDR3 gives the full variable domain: EADIYQTPRYLVIGTGKKITLECSQTMGHDKMYWYQQDPGMELHLIHYSYGVNSTEKGDLSSESTVSRIRTEHFPLTLESARPSHTSQYLCASSDHPGEATNEKLFFGSGTQLSVL.

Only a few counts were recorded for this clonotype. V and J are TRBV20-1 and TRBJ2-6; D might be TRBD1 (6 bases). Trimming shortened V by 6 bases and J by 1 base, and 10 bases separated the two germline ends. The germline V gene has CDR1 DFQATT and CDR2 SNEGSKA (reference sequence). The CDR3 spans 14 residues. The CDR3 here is CSAETGSGANVLTF. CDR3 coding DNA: TGCAGTGCGGAAACAGGGTCTGGGGCCAACGTCCTGACTTTC.

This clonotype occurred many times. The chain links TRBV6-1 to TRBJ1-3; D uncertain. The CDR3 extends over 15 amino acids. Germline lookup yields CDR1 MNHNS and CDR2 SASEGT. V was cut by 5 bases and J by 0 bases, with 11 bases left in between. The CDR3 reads CASSYDGVSGNTIYF. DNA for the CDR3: TGTGCCAGCAGTTACGACGGGGTCTCTGGAAACACCATATATTTT.

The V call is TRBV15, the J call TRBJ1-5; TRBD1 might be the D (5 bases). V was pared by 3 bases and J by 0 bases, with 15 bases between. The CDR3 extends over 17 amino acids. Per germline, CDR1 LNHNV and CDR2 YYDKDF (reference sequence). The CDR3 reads CATSSFRGPVSNQPQHF. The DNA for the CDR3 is TGTGCCACCAGCAGCTTCCGGGGCCCGGTTAGCAATCAGCCCCAGCATTTT.

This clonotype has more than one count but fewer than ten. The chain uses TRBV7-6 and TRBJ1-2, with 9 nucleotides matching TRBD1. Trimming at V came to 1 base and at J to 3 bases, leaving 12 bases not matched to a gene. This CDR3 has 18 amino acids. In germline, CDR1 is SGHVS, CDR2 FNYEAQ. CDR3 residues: CASSLGAGRTGDDYGYTF. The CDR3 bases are TGTGCCAGCAGCTTAGGAGCCGGCCGGACAGGGGACGACTATGGCTACACCTTC.

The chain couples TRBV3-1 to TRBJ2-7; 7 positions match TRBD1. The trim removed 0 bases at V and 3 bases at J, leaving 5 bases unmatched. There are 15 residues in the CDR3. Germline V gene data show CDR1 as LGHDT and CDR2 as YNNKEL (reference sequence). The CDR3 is CASSQEGGLIYEQYF. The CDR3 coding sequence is TGTGCCAGCAGCCAAGAAGGGGGCTTAATCTACGAGCAGTACTTC.

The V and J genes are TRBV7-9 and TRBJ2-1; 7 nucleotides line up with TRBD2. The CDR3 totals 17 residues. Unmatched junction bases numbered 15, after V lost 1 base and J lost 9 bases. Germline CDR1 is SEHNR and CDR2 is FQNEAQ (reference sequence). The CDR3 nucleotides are TGTGCCAGCAGCTTAGTTACGTTAGTGGGAGGGCCCAGTGAGCAGTTCTTC. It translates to CASSLVTLVGGPSEQFF.

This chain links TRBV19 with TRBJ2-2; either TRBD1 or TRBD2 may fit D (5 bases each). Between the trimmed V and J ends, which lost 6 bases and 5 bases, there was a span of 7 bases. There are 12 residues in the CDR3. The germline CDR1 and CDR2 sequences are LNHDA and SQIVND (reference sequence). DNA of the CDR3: TGTGCCAGTAGATGGGGGACCGGGGAGCTGTTTTTT. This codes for CASRWGTGELFF.

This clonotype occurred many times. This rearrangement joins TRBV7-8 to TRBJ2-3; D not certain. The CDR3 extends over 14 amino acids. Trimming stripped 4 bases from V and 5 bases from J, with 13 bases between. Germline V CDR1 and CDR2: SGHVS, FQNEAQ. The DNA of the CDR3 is TGTGCCAGCAGCTCGTTCGACTGGGAAGATACGCAGTATTTT. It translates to CASSSFDWEDTQYF. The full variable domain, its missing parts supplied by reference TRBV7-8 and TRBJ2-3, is GAGVSQSPRYKVAKRGQDVALRCDPISGHVSLFWYQQALGQGPEFLTYFQNEAQLDKSGLPSDRFFAERPEGSVSTLKIQRTQQEDSAVYLCASSSFDWEDTQYFGPGTRLTVL.

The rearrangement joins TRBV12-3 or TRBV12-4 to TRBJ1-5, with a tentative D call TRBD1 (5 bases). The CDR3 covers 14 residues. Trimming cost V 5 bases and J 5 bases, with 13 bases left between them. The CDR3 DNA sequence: TGTGCCAGCAGTCGAGCGGGGGACGATCAGCCCCAGCATTTT. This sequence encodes CASSRAGDDQPQHF.

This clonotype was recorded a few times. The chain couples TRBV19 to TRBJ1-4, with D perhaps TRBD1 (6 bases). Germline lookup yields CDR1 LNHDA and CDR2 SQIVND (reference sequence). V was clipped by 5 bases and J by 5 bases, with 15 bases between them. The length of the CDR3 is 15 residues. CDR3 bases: TGTGCCAGTAGTCGCGGACAGTTCTCAAATGAAAAACTGTTTTTT. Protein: CASSRGQFSNEKLFF.

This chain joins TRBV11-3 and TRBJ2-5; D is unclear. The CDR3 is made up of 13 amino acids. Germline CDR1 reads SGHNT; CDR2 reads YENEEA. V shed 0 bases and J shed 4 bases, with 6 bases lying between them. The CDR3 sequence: CASSLDTGETQYF. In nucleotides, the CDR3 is TGTGCCAGCAGCTTAGATACCGGAGAGACCCAGTACTTC. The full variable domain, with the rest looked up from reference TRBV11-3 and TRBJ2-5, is EAGVVQSPRYKIIEKKQPVAFWCNPISGHNTLYWYLQNLGQGPELLIRYENEEAVDDSQLPKDRFSAERLKGVDSTLKIQPAELGDSAVYLCASSLDTGETQYFGPGTRLLVL.

CDR3 protein: CASGPPIAKNIQYF. CDR3 DNA sequence: TGTGCCAGTGGGCCCCCAATAGCCAAAAACATTCAGTACTTC. This chain uses TRBV19 with TRBJ2-4; D not resolved. This CDR3 contains 14 residues. Germline CDR1 is LNHDA and CDR2 is SQIVND (reference sequence). Trimming cost V 8 bases and J 0 bases, with 11 bases left between them.

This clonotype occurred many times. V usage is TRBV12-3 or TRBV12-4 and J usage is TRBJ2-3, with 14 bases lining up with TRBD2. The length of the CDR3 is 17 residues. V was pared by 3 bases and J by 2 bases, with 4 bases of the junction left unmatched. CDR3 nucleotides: TGTGCCAGCAGTTTGGGGACTAGCGGGAGAGCCACAGATACGCAGTATTTT. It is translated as CASSLGTSGRATDTQYF.

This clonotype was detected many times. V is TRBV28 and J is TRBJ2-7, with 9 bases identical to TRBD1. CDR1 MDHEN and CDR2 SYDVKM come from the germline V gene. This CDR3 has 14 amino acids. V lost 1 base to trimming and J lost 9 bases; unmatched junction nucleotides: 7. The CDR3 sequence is CASSLLRGQGRQYF. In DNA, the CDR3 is TGTGCCAGCAGTTTATTAAGGGGACAGGGTAGGCAGTACTTC.